The sequence of this T cell receptor beta chain was determined in a study of T cell responses to AZD1222 COVID-19 vaccine. To note about this clone: Its antigen is not identified.

Germline CDR1 is SGHAT and CDR2 is FQNNGV. The CDR3 loop spans 15 amino acids. J was trimmed by 5 bases and V by 0 bases; bases with no gene match: 3. Assay used: immunoSEQ multiplex PCR; TCRdb lists only in-frame clones, some missing. The sample holds roughly 130,000 clones, 80% to 90% seen once. Study-level findings and limits: Repertoires were collected only later (after the peak T cell response had occurred). Baseline testing showed seropositivity in only 5 or 6 AZD1222 recipients. Unmutated variant regions are reportedly targeted by nearly half of spike-specific TCRs. Breadth and depth of Spike-specific TCRs rose after two AZD1222 doses.

The chain is built from TRBV11-2 and TRBJ2-1; 8 bases line up with TRBD2. The TCR originated in an adult in good health. The source was peripheral blood, collected on day 0 of AZD1222 vaccination. CDR3: CASSLDPSGHNEQFF. The CDR3 nucleotides are TGTGCCAGCAGCTTAGACCCTAGCGGGCACAATGAGCAGTTCTTC.